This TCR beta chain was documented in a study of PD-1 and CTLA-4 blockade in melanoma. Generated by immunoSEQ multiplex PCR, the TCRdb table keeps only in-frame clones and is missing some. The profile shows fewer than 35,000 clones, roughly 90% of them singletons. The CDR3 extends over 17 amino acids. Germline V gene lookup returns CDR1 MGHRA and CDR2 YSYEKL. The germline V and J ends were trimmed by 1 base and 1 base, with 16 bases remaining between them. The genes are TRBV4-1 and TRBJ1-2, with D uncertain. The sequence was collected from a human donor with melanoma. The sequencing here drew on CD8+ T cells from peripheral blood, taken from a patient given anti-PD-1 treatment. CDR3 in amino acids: CASSQVFPVPINYGYTF. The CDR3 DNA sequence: TGCGCCAGCAGCCAAGTTTTCCCGGTTCCGATTAACTATGGCTACACCTTC.